This T cell receptor beta chain was identified during a study of patients and donors after allogeneic stem cell transplantation. TCRdb ran MiXCR on the RT-PCR reads and lists one entry per CDR3 protein. The sample records 150,000 to 200,000 distinct CDR3 sequences, less than 45% being singletons. Germline-derived CDR1 and CDR2 are MDHEN and SYDVKM. The V segment lost 7 bases and the J segment 4 bases; nucleotides outside the gene matches: 7. There are 14 residues in the CDR3. This clonotype was sampled from a human donor who was either an allogeneic HSCT recipient or a stem cell or donor lymphocyte infusion donor (not recorded which). It is not recorded whose cells these are; they may come from a transplant donor. The rearrangement joins TRBV28 to TRBJ2-1, with 7 bases matching TRBD1. The sequenced material came from blood, either unsorted or a sorted T cell fraction (not recorded which). The CDR3 loop is CASTTGTAYNEQFF. The CDR3 DNA reads as TGTGCCAGCACAACCGGGACAGCTTACAATGAGCAGTTCTTC.